This T cell receptor beta chain derives from a study of cytomegalovirus exposure and HLA in healthy donors. Looking at the study overall: There were about 85 million unique TCRs (from HLA-typed donors) in an early data release.

The PCR made use of 60 Vbeta and 13 Jbeta primers. Some clones are missing from TCRdb's copy, which holds only in-frame ones; the method was immunoSEQ multiplex PCR. Here the sample spans some 150,000 clones, roughly four fifths being singletons. This CDR3 has 13 residues. Germline V lookup: CDR1 MNHEY, CDR2 SVGAGI. The germline V and J ends were trimmed by 7 bases and 1 base, with 10 bases remaining between them. The chain combines TRBV6-5 with TRBJ1-1, with unresolved D. The source is a female donor in good health and CMV-seropositive. Source material: PBMCs. CDR3 nucleotides: TGTGCCAGCACGAGGACTGGGAACACTGAAGCTTTCTTT. Encoded protein: CASTRTGNTEAFF.